This T cell receptor (beta chain) stems from a study of T cells after yellow fever vaccination. This clonotype was counted at least ten times. Per the germline V gene, CDR1 is DFQATT and CDR2 is SNEGSKA (reference sequence). CDR3 size: 14 residues. V lost 3 bases and J 4 bases, leaving 15 bases between the germline ends. They built TCR cDNA with 5'RACE template switching, a step that put in a universal primer site and UMIs. From the 5' RACE reads, TCRdb called clonotypes with MiXCR, one entry per CDR3 protein. There are roughly 120,000 distinct CDR3 sequences in the sample; about 7.4% occur only once, and nearly 2.5% lies in the top ten.

The source was CD4+ T cells sorted from PBMCs, collected 10 to 11 days after the first yellow fever vaccination. The receptor was derived from a man between 18 and 35 years old who received the YFV17D yellow fever vaccine. The chain joins TRBV20-1 to TRBJ2-5; possibly TRBD1 or TRBD2 for D (5 bases each). The CDR3 DNA sequence: TGCAGTGCTAGGGGGACCTTTTTAAGAGAGACCCAGTACTTC. Protein product: CSARGTFLRETQYF.